The rows below give T cell receptor beta chains drawn from one sample of a study of early T cells in non-severe SARS-CoV-2 infection. TCRdb ran MiXCR on the 5' RACE reads and lists one entry per CDR3 protein. The repertoire includes approximately 81,000 distinct CDR3 sequences, more than 13% of them detected once, and 3% sits in the top ten. Sequencing was performed on whole blood. The source of these receptors is an adult who was a healthcare worker with PCR-confirmed SARS-CoV-2 infection or an uninfected control (not recorded which). Both conserved end residues are part of each CDR3. The D gene is left open where the match is weak. Some rows have no size entry. The others give once, few or many, or a class for an expanded clone.

J gene | clone size | D gene | V gene | CDR3 protein | CDR3 DNA
TRBJ2-1 | few | TRBD1 | TRBV6-1 | CASKRDREWAYNEQFF | TGTGCTTCTAAGAGGGACAGGGAGTGGGCCTACAATGAGCAGTTCTTC
TRBJ2-5 | . | TRBD1 | TRBV6-6 | CASSYRTGKYVETQYF | TGTGCCAGCAGTTACCGGACAGGGAAATACGTAGAGACCCAGTACTTC
TRBJ2-3 | many | TRBD2 | TRBV9 | CASSVGTSGFTDTQYF | TGTGCCAGCAGCGTGGGGACTAGCGGGTTCACAGATACGCAGTATTTT
TRBJ2-1 | many | TRBD2 | TRBV20-1 | CSARDGRGLAGRQFF | TGCAGTGCTAGAGATGGAAGGGGACTAGCGGGGCGTCAGTTCTTC
TRBJ1-6 | few | TRBD1 | TRBV6-6 | CASSYSGGPLPPYNSPLHF | TGTGCCAGCAGTTACTCAGGGGGCCCGCTCCCCCCCTATAATTCACCCCTCCACTTT
TRBJ1-5 | few | TRBD1 | TRBV19 | CASSIAGTGVNQPQHF | TGTGCCAGTAGTATAGCCGGGACAGGGGTCAATCAGCCCCAGCATTTT
TRBJ2-1 | few | . | TRBV5-5 | CASSLLQGFHEQFF | TGTGCCAGCAGCTTGTTACAGGGTTTCCATGAGCAGTTCTTC
TRBJ2-3 | many | TRBD2 | TRBV2 | CASSPRGRAGGVDTQYF | TGTGCCAGCAGTCCGCGAGGGAGAGCGGGGGGTGTGGATACGCAGTATTTT
TRBJ1-2 | once | TRBD1 | TRBV5-1 | CASSMGQGHYGYTF | TGCGCCAGCAGCATGGGACAGGGGCACTATGGCTACACCTTC
TRBJ2-1 | few | . | TRBV29-1 | CSVAPVGDRLSYNEQFF | TGCAGCGTGGCACCAGTCGGGGATCGCCTCTCCTACAATGAGCAGTTCTTC
TRBJ2-3 | few | . | TRBV9 | CASTPVSQGSDTQYF | TGTGCCAGCACCCCGGTTTCTCAGGGTTCGGATACGCAGTATTTT
TRBJ2-3 | few | TRBD2 | TRBV6-1 | CASSENSGGADTQYF | TGTGCCAGCAGTGAAAATAGCGGGGGGGCAGATACGCAGTATTTT
TRBJ2-5 | few | . | TRBV5-1 | CASSLLGGGETQYF | TGCGCCAGCAGCCTCCTCGGGGGCGGGGAGACCCAGTACTTC
TRBJ2-5 | many | . | TRBV7-9 | CASTLRETQYF | TGTGCCAGCACTCTCCGGGAGACCCAGTACTTC
TRBJ2-2 | many | TRBD2 | TRBV7-6 | CASSPNSGETNTGELFF | TGTGCCAGCAGCCCTAATAGCGGGGAGACGAACACCGGGGAGCTGTTTTTT
TRBJ2-1 | many | TRBD2 | TRBV10-3 | CAISESLIAGGRSEQFF | TGTGCCATCAGTGAGTCGTTGATAGCGGGGGGGCGGAGTGAGCAGTTCTTC
TRBJ1-3 | . | . | TRBV11-2 | CASTPTPVGGNTIYF | TGTGCCAGCACCCCGACCCCGGTCGGAGGAAACACCATATATTTT
TRBJ1-2 | . | . | TRBV29-1 | CSVAQPNYGYTF | TGCAGCGTTGCGCAGCCTAACTATGGCTACACCTTC
TRBJ2-7 | many | TRBD2 | TRBV30 | CAYHTSVPYEQYF | TGTGCCTATCATACTAGCGTTCCCTACGAGCAGTACTTC
TRBJ2-3 | many | . | TRBV7-2 | CASSFRAGSTDTQYF | TGTGCCAGCAGCTTCCGGGCAGGGTCCACAGATACGCAGTATTTT
TRBJ2-3 | many | . | TRBV20-1 | CSASGSSGDTQYF | TGCAGTGCTAGCGGATCGAGCGGCGATACGCAGTATTTT
TRBJ2-7 | . | TRBD1 | TRBV9 | CASSAGTGGAEQYF | TGTGCCAGCAGCGCAGGGACAGGGGGCGCCGAGCAGTACTTC
TRBJ1-1 | . | . | TRBV12-3/TRBV12-4 | CASRAKWEENTEAFF | TGTGCCAGCAGGGCTAAGTGGGAAGAGAACACTGAAGCTTTCTTT
TRBJ2-1 | . | . | TRBV11-2 | CASAGSRGGNEQFF | TGTGCCAGCGCCGGGAGCAGGGGAGGGAATGAGCAGTTCTTC
TRBJ2-7 | few | . | TRBV18 | CASSPRPPGRAPRGYEQYF | TGTGCCAGCTCACCTCGCCCCCCTGGGCGGGCCCCGCGGGGCTACGAGCAGTACTTC
TRBJ1-1 | many | . | TRBV29-1 | CSVEDGMGSTEAFF | TGCAGCGTTGAAGATGGTATGGGATCCACTGAAGCTTTCTTT